Each of the 20 T cell receptor beta chains below was sequenced from the same sample in a study of early T cells in non-severe SARS-CoV-2 infection. TCRdb used MiXCR to reprocess the 5' RACE reads, holding one entry per CDR3 protein. The table has about 58,000 distinct CDR3 sequences, 9.5% to 15% seen once. Material for sequencing was whole blood. These receptors were taken from an adult who was a healthcare worker with PCR-confirmed SARS-CoV-2 infection or an uninfected control (not recorded which).

This clonotype was seen more than once but under ten times. This sequence joins TRBV20-1 and TRBJ2-5; 8 nucleotides match TRBD2. The CDR3 spans 14 residues. Germline lookup yields CDR1 DFQATT and CDR2 SNEGSKA (reference sequence). J gave up 4 bases and V 3 bases, and 7 bases lay outside the gene matches. CDR3 sequence: CSARNGRAGETQYF. The CDR3 DNA reads as TGCAGTGCTAGGAACGGGAGGGCCGGAGAGACCCAGTACTTC.

This clonotype was found many times. DNA for the CDR3: TGTGCCAGCACCAAGCAGGGCACAGATACGCAGTATTTT. Residues: CASTKQGTDTQYF. The chain couples TRBV6-5 to TRBJ2-3, with no clear D. This CDR3 has 13 amino acids. Germline assignment: CDR1 MNHEY and CDR2 SVGAGI. V was pared by 7 bases and J by 1 base, with 9 bases between.

This chain links TRBV5-1 with TRBJ2-3; the match to TRBD2 covers 9 bases. The J segment lost 6 bases and the V segment lost 4 bases, leaving 15 bases of the junction unmatched. CDR1 and CDR2 from the germline V gene are SGHRS and YFSETQ. The CDR3 is 17 residues long. CDR3 in amino acids: CASSLLTSGLTRDTQYF. DNA of the CDR3: TGCGCCAGCAGCCTGTTGACTAGCGGATTAACGAGGGATACGCAGTATTTT.

In this sample, this clonotype turned up a few times. This chain links TRBV7-9 with TRBJ2-7; TRBD2 aligns across 8 bases. The germline gives CDR1 SEHNR, CDR2 FQNEAQ (reference sequence). V lost 3 bases to trimming and J lost 7 bases; unmatched junction nucleotides: 11. The CDR3 runs to 15 residues. As DNA, the CDR3 is TGTGCCAGCAGCTTCCCCGGGAGGGGTACTGAAGAGCAGTACTTC. Protein sequence: CASSFPGRGTEEQYF. Together with reference TRBV7-9 and TRBJ2-7, the CDR3 gives the full variable domain: DTGVSQNPRHKITKRGQNVTFRCDPISEHNRLYWYRQTLGQGPEFLTYFQNEAQLEKSRLLSDRFSAERPKGSFSTLEIQRTEQGDSAMYLCASSFPGRGTEEQYFGPGTRLTVT.

There are many counts of this clonotype. The chain combines TRBV7-6 with TRBJ2-5, with 7 bases matching TRBD1. The CDR3 loop spans 13 amino acids. V lost 3 bases and J lost 4; bases outside the gene matches: 2. The germline gives CDR1 SGHVS, CDR2 FNYEAQ. The CDR3 is CASSFTGVETQYF. The CDR3 region has the DNA TGTGCCAGCAGCTTCACAGGGGTAGAGACCCAGTACTTC.

CDR3 amino acids: CASSLLTREETQYF. Written as DNA, the CDR3 is TGTGCCAGCAGCTTACTGACTAGAGAAGAGACCCAGTACTTC. The rearrangement uses TRBV7-2 and TRBJ2-5; possibly TRBD2 for D (6 bases). Deletions cut 2 bases from V and 3 bases from J, with 10 bases between. CDR3 size: 14 residues. Germline values: CDR1 SGHTA, CDR2 FQGNSA.

The rearrangement joins TRBV6-6 to TRBJ2-5, with TRBD1 identical over 8 bases. The CDR3 is 14 residues long. The trim removed 5 bases at V and 7 bases at J, leaving 9 bases unmatched. Germline CDR1 MNHNY, CDR2 SVGAGI (reference sequence). CDR3 bases: TGTGCCAGCAGTAGGGACAGGACGACCTCGACCCAGTACTTC. It encodes CASSRDRTTSTQYF.

This chain uses TRBV7-7 with TRBJ2-5; D gene uncertain. The germline V gene has CDR1 SSHAT and CDR2 FNYEAQ (reference sequence). V was cut by 4 bases and J by 2 bases, with 11 bases left in between. The CDR3 has 14 residues. The CDR3 reads CASSSSTYQETQYF. Here the CDR3 DNA reads TGTGCCAGCAGCTCTTCGACATATCAAGAGACCCAGTACTTC. The whole variable domain, remainder taken from reference TRBV7-7 and TRBJ2-5, is GAGVSQSPRYKVTKRGQDVTLRCDPISSHATLYWYQQALGQGPEFLTYFNYEAQPDKSGLPSDRFSAERPEGSISTLTIQRTEQRDSAMYRCASSSSTYQETQYFGPGTRLLVL.

This clonotype was counted at least ten times. This chain links TRBV3-1 with TRBJ1-2; D remains unclear. V was pared by 4 bases and J by 8 bases, with 17 bases between. CDR1 and CDR2 from the germline V gene are LGHDT and YNNKEL (reference sequence). CDR3 size: 14 residues. CDR3 nucleotides: TGTGCCAGCAGCCTCCAGGATTCGGTCGGAGGCTACACCTTC. Encoded protein: CASSLQDSVGGYTF.

This clonotype was counted many times. The chain links TRBV19 to TRBJ2-1, with D possibly called TRBD1 or TRBD2 (5 bases each). Germline values: CDR1 LNHDA, CDR2 SQIVND (reference sequence). With 2 bases removed from V and 2 bases from J, the gap between germline ends came to 13 bases. This CDR3 is 16 amino acids long. CDR3 sequence (DNA): TGTGCCAGTAGTATATATACAGGACTGACCTACAATGAGCAGTTCTTC. This encodes CASSIYTGLTYNEQFF. Full variable domain (rest looked up from reference TRBV19 and TRBJ2-1): DGGITQSPKYLFRKEGQNVTLSCEQNLNHDAMYWYRQDPGQGLRLIYYSQIVNDFQKGDIAEGYSVSREKKESFPLTVTSAQKNPTAFYLCASSIYTGLTYNEQFFGPGTRLTVL.

The CDR3 coding sequence is TGTGCCAGCAGTTACGAAAGCAGATCACCCCTCCACTTT. Its translation: CASSYESRSPLHF. The genes are TRBV7-6 and TRBJ1-6; D remains unclear. The CDR3 extends over 13 amino acids. Germline CDR1 SGHVS, CDR2 FNYEAQ. Trimming removed 6 bases from V and 10 bases from J, with 13 bases in between. Full variable domain (missing parts from reference TRBV7-6 and TRBJ1-6): GAGVSQSPRYKVTKRGQDVALRCDPISGHVSLYWYRQALGQGPEFLTYFNYEAQQDKSGLPNDRFSAERPEGSISTLTIQRTEQRDSAMYRCASSYESRSPLHFGNGTRLTVT.

The chain carries TRBV3-1 and TRBJ1-5; 7 positions agree with TRBD1. V lost 4 bases and J lost 6; bases outside the gene matches: 12. The CDR3 covers 16 residues. Germline CDR1 and CDR2: LGHDT and YNNKEL (reference sequence). The CDR3 DNA reads TGTGCCAGCAGCCGGTCTGGGGGGACAGCAAGTCAGCCCCAGCATTTT. It is translated as CASSRSGGTASQPQHF. Full variable domain (missing parts from reference TRBV3-1 and TRBJ1-5): DTAVSQTPKYLVTQMGNDKSIKCEQNLGHDTMYWYKQDSKKFLKIMFSYNNKELIINETVPNRFSPKSPDKAHLNLHINSLELGDSAVYFCASSRSGGTASQPQHFGDGTRLSIL.

This clonotype was recorded at least ten times. V is TRBV28 and J is TRBJ2-7; D unclear. There are 14 residues in the CDR3. Between the trimmed V and J ends, which lost 5 bases and 1 base, there was a span of 12 bases. Germline V lookup: CDR1 MDHEN, CDR2 SYDVKM. For the CDR3, the DNA is TGTGCCAGCAGTCCCCCTCACGGTTCCTACGAGCAGTACTTC. Protein product: CASSPPHGSYEQYF.

The table lists this clonotype with a few counts. The chain links TRBV28 to TRBJ2-7; weak D call: TRBD1 (5 bases). Germline CDR1 is MDHEN and CDR2 is SYDVKM. The CDR3 is 11 residues long. V was pared by 8 bases and J by 8 bases, with 13 bases between. CDR3 bases: TGTGCCAGCCTTACAGCAGGGAAGCAGTACTTC. Translating gives CASLTAGKQYF.

The CDR3 here is CASSTSGYEQYF. CDR3 DNA: TGTGCCAGCAGTACCTCCGGCTACGAGCAGTACTTC. The rearrangement links TRBV28 to TRBJ2-7; D is unresolved. Between the trimmed V and J ends, which lost 5 bases and 3 bases, there was a span of 8 bases. Germline V gives CDR1 MDHEN, CDR2 SYDVKM. The length of the CDR3 is 12 residues.

This clonotype has a handful of counts. V and J are TRBV11-2 and TRBJ1-1; D remains ambiguous. This CDR3 is 15 amino acids long. Between the trimmed V and J ends, which lost 2 bases and 1 base, there was a span of 11 bases. Germline assignment: CDR1 SGHAT and CDR2 FQNNGV. CDR3: CASSLFGLGNTEAFF. In DNA, the CDR3 is TGTGCCAGCAGCTTATTTGGCCTGGGGAACACTGAAGCTTTCTTT.

This rearrangement joins TRBV24-1 to TRBJ2-1; tentatively, D is TRBD2 (6 bases). Trimming left V 3 bases short and J 7 bases short, with 27 bases between. This CDR3 spans 19 amino acids. Looked up from germline, CDR1 is KGHDR and CDR2 is SFDVKD. CDR3 DNA: TGTGCCACCAGTGATCGCCTTGGCACGGGGCGGGGCATTTTAAATGAGCAGTTCTTC. Its translation is CATSDRLGTGRGILNEQFF.

V gene TRBV9 combines with J gene TRBJ2-2; tentatively, D is TRBD1 or TRBD2 (5 bases each). Germline CDR1 is SGDLS and CDR2 is YYNGEE. The germline V and J ends were trimmed by 4 bases and 0 bases, with 13 bases remaining between them. This CDR3 is 16 amino acids long. The CDR3 spells CASSSTGTSNTGELFF. The CDR3 region has the DNA TGTGCCAGCAGCTCAACCGGGACCTCGAACACCGGGGAGCTGTTTTTT.

This clonotype has ten or more counts. V and J are TRBV27 and TRBJ1-2; 10 bases map to TRBD1. V was clipped by 5 bases and J by 5 bases; unmatched bases: 8. This CDR3 contains 15 residues. Germline CDR1 MNHEY, CDR2 SMNVEV (reference sequence). The CDR3: CASSQKTGGNYGYTF. In nucleotides, the CDR3 is TGTGCCAGCAGTCAAAAGACAGGGGGCAATTATGGCTACACCTTC.

This clonotype was counted ten times or more. V gene TRBV7-2 combines with J gene TRBJ2-1; no definite D call. The ends were cut back, 5 bases at V and 6 bases at J, with 11 bases in the middle. The germline gives CDR1 SGHTA, CDR2 FQGNSA. This CDR3 is built from 13 residues. Written as DNA, the CDR3 is TGTGCCAGCAGCGCCGTACGGTCCAATGAGCAGTTCTTC. As protein: CASSAVRSNEQFF.